This record concerns one T cell receptor beta chain sequence. After removal of 5 bases from V and 5 bases from J, the junction contained 12 bases not matched to a gene. This CDR3 spans 16 amino acids. Looked up from germline, CDR1 is SQVTM and CDR2 is ANQGSEA. This sample is drawn from a study of T cell responses to AZD1222 COVID-19 vaccine. Measured with immunoSEQ multiplex PCR; TCRdb has only the in-frame clones, and not every one. Counted here are approximately 110,000 clones, 70% to 90% occurring once; the ten biggest clones make up about 2.5%. This chain connects TRBV29-1 to TRBJ2-2; TRBD1 matches at 9 bases. The source of this sequence is an adult who received the AZD1222 COVID-19 vaccine. The material was peripheral blood, obtained 28 days after the second AZD1222 dose. The CDR3 nucleotides are TGCAGCGTTCCCAGGGGAGGGACAGGGCGTACCGGGGAGCTGTTTTTT. Protein sequence: CSVPRGGTGRTGELFF.